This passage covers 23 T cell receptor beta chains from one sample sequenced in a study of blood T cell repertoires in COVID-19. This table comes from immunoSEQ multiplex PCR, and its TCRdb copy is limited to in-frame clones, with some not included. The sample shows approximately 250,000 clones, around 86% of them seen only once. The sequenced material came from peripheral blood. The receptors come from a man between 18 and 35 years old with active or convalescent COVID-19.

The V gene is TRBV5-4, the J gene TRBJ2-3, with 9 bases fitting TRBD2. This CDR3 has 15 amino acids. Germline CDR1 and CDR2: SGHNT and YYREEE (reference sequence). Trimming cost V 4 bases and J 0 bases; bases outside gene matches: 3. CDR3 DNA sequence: TGTGCCAGCAGCCCTACTAGCGGGAGCACAGATACGCAGTATTTT. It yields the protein CASSPTSGSTDTQYF. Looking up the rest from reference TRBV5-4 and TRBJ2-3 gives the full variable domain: ETGVTQSPTHLIKTRGQQVTLRCSSQSGHNTVSWYQQALGQGPQFIFQYYREEENGRGNFPPRFSGLQFPNYSSELNVNALELDDSALYLCASSPTSGSTDTQYFGPGTRLTVL.

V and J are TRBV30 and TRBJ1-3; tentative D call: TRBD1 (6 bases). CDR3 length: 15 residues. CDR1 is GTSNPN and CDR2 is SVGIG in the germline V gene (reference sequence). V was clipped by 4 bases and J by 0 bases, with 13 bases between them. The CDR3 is CAWNIGQPSGNTIYF. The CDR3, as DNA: TGTGCCTGGAATATTGGACAGCCCTCTGGAAACACCATATATTTT.

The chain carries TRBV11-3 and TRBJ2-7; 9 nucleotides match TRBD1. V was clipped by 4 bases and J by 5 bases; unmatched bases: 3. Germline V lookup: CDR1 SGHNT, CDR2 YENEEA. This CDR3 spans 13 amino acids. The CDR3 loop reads CASSYRGRDEQYF. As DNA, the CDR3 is TGTGCCAGCAGCTACAGGGGGCGCGACGAGCAGTACTTC.

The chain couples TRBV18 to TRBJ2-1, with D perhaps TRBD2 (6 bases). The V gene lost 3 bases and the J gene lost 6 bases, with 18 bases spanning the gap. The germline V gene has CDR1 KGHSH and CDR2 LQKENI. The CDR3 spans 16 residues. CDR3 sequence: CASSPPRDLGLNEQFF. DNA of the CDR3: TGTGCCAGCTCACCGCCCCGGGACTTGGGCCTCAATGAGCAGTTCTTC. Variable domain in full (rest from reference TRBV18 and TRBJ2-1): NAGVMQNPRHLVRRRGQEARLRCSPMKGHSHVYWYRQLPEEGLKFMVYLQKENIIDESGMPKERFSAEFPKEGPSILRIQQVVRGDSAAYFCASSPPRDLGLNEQFFGPGTRLTVL.

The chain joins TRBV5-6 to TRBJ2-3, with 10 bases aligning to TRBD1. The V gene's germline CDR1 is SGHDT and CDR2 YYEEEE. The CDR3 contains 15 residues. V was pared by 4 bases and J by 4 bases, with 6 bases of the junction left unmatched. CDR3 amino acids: CASSPWGTGADTQYF. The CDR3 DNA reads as TGTGCCAGCAGCCCCTGGGGGACAGGGGCAGATACGCAGTATTTT.

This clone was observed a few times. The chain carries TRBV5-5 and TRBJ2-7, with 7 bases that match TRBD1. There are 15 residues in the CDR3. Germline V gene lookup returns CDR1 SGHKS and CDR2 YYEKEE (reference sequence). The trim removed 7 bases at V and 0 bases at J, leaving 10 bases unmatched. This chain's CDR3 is CASFRQTGSSYEQYF. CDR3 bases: TGTGCCAGCTTTCGCCAGACAGGGAGCTCCTACGAGCAGTACTTC.

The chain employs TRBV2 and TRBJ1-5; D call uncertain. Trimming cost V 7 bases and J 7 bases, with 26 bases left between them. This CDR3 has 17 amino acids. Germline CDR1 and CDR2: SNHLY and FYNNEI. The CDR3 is CASTAEGLEEFRQPQHF. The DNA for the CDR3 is TGTGCCAGCACGGCGGAGGGCCTCGAGGAATTCCGCCAGCCCCAGCATTTT.

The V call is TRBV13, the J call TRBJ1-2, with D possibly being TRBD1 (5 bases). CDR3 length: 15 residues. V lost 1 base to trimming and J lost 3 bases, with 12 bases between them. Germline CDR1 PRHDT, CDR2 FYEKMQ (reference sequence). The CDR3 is CASSLEGARDYGYTF. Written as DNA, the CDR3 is TGTGCCAGCAGCTTAGAAGGGGCCAGGGACTATGGCTACACCTTC.

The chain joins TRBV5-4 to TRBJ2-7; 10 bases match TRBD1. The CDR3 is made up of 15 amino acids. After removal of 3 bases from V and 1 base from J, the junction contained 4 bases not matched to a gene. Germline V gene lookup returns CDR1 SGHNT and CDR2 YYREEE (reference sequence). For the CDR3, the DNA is TGTGCCAGCAGCTCCAGACAGGGGGCTTCCTACGAGCAGTACTTC. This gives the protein CASSSRQGASYEQYF.

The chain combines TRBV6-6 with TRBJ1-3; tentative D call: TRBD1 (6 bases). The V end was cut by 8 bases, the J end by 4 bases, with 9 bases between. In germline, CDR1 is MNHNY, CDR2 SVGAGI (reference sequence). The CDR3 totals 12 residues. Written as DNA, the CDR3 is TGTGCCAGCGGGACAAAGGGAAACACCATATATTTT. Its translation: CASGTKGNTIYF.

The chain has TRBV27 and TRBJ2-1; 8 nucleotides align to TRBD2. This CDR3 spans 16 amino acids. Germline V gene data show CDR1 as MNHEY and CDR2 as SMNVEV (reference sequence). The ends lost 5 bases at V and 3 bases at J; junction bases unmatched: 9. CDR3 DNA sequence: TGTGCCAGCAGTCCCGCGGGGGGCCCTCACTACAATGAGCAGTTCTTC. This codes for CASSPAGGPHYNEQFF.

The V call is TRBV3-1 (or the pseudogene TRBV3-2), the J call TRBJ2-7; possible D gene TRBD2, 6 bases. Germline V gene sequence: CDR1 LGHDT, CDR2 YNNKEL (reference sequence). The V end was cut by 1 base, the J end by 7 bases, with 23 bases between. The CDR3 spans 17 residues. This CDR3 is CASSQVGGTSARQEQYF. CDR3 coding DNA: TGTGCCAGCAGCCAAGTAGGAGGGACCAGCGCTCGACAGGAGCAGTACTTC.

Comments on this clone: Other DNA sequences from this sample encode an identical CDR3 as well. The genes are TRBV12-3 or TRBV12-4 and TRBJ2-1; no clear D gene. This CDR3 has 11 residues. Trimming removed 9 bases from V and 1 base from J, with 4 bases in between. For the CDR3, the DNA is TGTGCCAGTTCGTCCTACAATGAGCAGTTCTTC. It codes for CASSSYNEQFF.

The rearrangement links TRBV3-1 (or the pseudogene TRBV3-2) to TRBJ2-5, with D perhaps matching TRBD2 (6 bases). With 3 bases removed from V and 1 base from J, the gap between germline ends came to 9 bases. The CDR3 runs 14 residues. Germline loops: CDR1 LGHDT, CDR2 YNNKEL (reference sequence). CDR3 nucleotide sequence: TGTGCCAGCAGCCAGGGACTCCTCCAAGAGACCCAGTACTTC. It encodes CASSQGLLQETQYF.

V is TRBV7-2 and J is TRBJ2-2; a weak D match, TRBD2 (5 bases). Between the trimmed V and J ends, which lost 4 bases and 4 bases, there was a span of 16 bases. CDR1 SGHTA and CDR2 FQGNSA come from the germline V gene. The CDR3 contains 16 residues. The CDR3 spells CASSYSAGFGTGELFF. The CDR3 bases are TGTGCCAGCAGCTACAGTGCGGGTTTCGGCACCGGGGAGCTGTTTTTT. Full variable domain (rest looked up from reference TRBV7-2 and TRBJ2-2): GAGVSQSPSNKVTEKGKDVELRCDPISGHTALYWYRQSLGQGLEFLIYFQGNSAPDKSGLPSDRFSAERTGGSVSTLTIQRTQQEDSAVYLCASSYSAGFGTGELFFGEGSRLTVL.

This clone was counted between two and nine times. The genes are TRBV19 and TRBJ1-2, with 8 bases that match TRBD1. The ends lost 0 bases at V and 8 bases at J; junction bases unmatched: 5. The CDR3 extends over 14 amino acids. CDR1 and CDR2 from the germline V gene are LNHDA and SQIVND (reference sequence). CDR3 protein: CASSIDGTGRGYTF. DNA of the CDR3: TGTGCCAGTAGTATAGATGGGACAGGCCGAGGCTACACCTTC.

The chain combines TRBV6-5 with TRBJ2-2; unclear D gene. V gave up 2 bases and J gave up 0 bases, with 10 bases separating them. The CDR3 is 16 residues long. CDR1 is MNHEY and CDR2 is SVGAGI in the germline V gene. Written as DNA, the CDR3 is TGTGCCAGCAGTTACGAGGCGGTTTCGAACACCGGGGAGCTGTTTTTT. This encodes CASSYEAVSNTGELFF.

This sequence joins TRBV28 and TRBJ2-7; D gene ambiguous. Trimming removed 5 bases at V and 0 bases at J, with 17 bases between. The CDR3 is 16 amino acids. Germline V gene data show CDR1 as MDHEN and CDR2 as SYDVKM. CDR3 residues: CASSPSRLTSSYEQYF. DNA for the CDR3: TGTGCCAGCAGTCCTTCGAGACTGACCAGCTCCTACGAGCAGTACTTC.

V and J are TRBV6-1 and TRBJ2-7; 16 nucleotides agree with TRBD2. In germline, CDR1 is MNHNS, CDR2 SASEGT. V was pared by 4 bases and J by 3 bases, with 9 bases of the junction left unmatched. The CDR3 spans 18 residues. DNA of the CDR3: TGTGCCAGCAGTGGACCGGGACTAGCGGGAGGGTGGGGCTACGAGCAGTACTTC. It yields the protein CASSGPGLAGGWGYEQYF.

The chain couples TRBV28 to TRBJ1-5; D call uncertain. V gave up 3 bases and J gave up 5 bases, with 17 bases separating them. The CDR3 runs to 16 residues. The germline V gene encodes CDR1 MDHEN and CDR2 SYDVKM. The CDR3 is CASSFSRRSSDQPQHF. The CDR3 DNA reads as TGTGCCAGCAGTTTCAGTCGTAGGAGCTCTGATCAGCCCCAGCATTTT.

CDR3 loop: CASSVSSGGTQYF. The CDR3 bases are TGTGCCAGCAGTGTTAGTAGCGGGGGGACCCAGTACTTC. This chain uses TRBV2 with TRBJ2-5; 9 bases line up with TRBD2. Germline V gene sequence: CDR1 SNHLY, CDR2 FYNNEI. The CDR3 has 13 amino acids. The V segment lost 4 bases and the J segment 7 bases; nucleotides outside the gene matches: 4. The variable domain in full, completed from reference TRBV2 and TRBJ2-5, reads EPEVTQTPSHQVTQMGQEVILRCVPISNHLYFYWYRQILGQKVEFLVSFYNNEISEKSEIFDDQFSVERPDGSNFTLKIRSTKLEDSAMYFCASSVSSGGTQYFGPGTRLLVL.

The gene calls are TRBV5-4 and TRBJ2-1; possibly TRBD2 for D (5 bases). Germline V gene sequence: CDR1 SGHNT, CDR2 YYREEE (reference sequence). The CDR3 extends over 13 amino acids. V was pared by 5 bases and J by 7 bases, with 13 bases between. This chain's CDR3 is CASSPPRRNEQFF. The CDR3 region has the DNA TGTGCCAGCAGTCCACCAAGGAGGAATGAGCAGTTCTTC.

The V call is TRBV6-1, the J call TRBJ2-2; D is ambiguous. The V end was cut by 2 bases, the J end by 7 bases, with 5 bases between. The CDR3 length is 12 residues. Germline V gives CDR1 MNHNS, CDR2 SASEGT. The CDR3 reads CASSESGGELFF. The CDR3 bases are TGTGCCAGCAGTGAATCCGGCGGGGAGCTGTTTTTT.